This T cell receptor (beta chain) was sequenced for a study of T cells expressing NK-cell markers. Germline assignment: CDR1 DFQATT and CDR2 SNEGSKA (reference sequence). The CDR3 totals 14 residues. TCRdb re-analyzed the 5' RACE reads; it lists each CDR3 protein once, without DNA. Its table lists approximately 420,000 distinct CDR3 sequences. Sequenced input: blood T cells: a sorted CD56 or NKG2C T cell subset, CD4+ or CD8+ T cells, or bulk PBMC T cells (not recorded which). The sequence came from a woman between 50 and 59 years old in good health. This chain uses TRBV20-1 with TRBJ1-3. CDR3 sequence: CSARGVNSGNTIYF.